What follows describes a single T cell receptor beta chain. Its antigen remains unidentified. The data derive from a study of type 1 regulatory T cells. Study-level information: T-allo10 is an in vitro-generated, Tr1-enriched CD4 T cell product specific for alloantigen.

The V gene's germline CDR1 is KGHSH and CDR2 LQKENI. CDR3 length: 12 residues. V lost 8 bases to trimming and J lost 1 base, with 8 bases between them. TCRdb analysed the reads with MiXCR anew, one entry per CDR3 protein. The sample has more than 60,000 distinct CDR3 sequences, 60% to 65% seen once. The sample was cultured non-Tr1 T cells, either the whole culture or a sorted T cell fraction (not recorded which). V gene TRBV18 combines with J gene TRBJ1-1; D not certain. This sequence was found in a human donor in good health. Here the CDR3 DNA reads TGTGCCAGCCATGCTCCGAACACTGAAGCTTTCTTT. Translation gives CASHAPNTEAFF.